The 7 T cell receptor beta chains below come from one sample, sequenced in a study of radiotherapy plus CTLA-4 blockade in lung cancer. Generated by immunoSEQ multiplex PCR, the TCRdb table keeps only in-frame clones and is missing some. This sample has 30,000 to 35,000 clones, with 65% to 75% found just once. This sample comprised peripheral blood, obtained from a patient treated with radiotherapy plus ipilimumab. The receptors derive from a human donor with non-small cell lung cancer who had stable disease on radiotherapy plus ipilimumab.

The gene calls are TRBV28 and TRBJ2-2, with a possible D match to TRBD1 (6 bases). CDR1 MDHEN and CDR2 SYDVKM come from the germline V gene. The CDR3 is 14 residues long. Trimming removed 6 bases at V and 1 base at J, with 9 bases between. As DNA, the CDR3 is TGTGCCAGCAGGATGACAGGGAACACCGGGGAGCTGTTTTTT. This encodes CASRMTGNTGELFF.

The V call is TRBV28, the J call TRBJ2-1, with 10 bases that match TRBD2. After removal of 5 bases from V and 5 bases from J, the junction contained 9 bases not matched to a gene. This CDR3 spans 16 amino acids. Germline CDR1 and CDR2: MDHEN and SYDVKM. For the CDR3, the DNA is TGTGCCAGCAGTCATAACGGACTAGCGGAAGACAATGAGCAGTTCTTC. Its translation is CASSHNGLAEDNEQFF.

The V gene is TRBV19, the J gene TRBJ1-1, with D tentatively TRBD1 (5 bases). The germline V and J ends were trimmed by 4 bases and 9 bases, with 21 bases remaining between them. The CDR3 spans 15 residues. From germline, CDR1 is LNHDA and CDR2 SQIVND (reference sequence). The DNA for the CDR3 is TGTGCCAGTAGTAGGACCCTTACAGGACGAGATAAAGCTTTCTTT. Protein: CASSRTLTGRDKAFF.

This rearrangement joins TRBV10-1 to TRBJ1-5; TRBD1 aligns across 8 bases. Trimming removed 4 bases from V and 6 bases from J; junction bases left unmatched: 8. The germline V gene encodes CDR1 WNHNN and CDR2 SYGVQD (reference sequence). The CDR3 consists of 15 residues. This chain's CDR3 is CASSARGRQGQPQHF. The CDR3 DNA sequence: TGCGCCAGCAGTGCCAGGGGGCGCCAGGGTCAGCCCCAGCATTTT.

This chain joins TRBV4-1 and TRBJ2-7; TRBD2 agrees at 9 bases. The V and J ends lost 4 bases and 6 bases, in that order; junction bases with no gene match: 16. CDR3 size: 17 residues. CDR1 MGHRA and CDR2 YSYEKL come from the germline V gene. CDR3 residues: CASSPLDMGLALGEQYF. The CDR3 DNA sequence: TGCGCCAGCAGCCCGTTGGACATGGGACTAGCCCTGGGCGAGCAGTACTTC.

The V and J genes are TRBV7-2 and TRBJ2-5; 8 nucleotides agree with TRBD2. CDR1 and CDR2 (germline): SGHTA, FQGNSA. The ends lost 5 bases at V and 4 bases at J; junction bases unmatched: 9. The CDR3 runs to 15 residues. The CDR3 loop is CASSPQAGGGETQYF. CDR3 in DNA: TGTGCCAGCAGCCCGCAGGCGGGAGGAGGAGAGACCCAGTACTTC.

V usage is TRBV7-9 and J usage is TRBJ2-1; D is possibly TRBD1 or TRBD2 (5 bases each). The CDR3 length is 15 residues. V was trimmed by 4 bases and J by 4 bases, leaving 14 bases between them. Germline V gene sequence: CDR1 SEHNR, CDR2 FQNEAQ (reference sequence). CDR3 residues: CASSSRGNIYNEQFF. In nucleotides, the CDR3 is TGTGCCAGCAGCTCCCGGGGCAATATTTACAATGAGCAGTTCTTC. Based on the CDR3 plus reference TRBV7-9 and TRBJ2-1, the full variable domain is DTGVSQNPRHKITKRGQNVTFRCDPISEHNRLYWYRQTLGQGPEFLTYFQNEAQLEKSRLLSDRFSAERPKGSFSTLEIQRTEQGDSAMYLCASSSRGNIYNEQFFGPGTRLTVL.